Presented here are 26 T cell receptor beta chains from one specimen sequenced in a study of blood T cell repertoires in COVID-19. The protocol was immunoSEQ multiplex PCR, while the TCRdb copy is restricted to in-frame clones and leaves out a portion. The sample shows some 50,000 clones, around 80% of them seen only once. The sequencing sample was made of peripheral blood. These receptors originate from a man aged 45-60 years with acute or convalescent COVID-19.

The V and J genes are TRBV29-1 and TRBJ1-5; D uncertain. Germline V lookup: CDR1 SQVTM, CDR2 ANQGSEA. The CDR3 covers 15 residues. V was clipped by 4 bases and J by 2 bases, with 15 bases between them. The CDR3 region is CSVARIVRGNQPQHF. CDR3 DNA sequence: TGCAGCGTTGCCCGGATTGTTCGGGGCAATCAGCCCCAGCATTTT.

DNA for the CDR3: TGTGCCAGCAGCACCCAGACGGGCTCTGGAAACACCATATATTTT. This sequence encodes CASSTQTGSGNTIYF. The genes are TRBV11-2 and TRBJ1-3, with D unclear. Germline CDR1 and CDR2: SGHAT and FQNNGV. The CDR3 sequence is 15 residues long. V was pared by 5 bases and J by 0 bases, with 11 bases between.

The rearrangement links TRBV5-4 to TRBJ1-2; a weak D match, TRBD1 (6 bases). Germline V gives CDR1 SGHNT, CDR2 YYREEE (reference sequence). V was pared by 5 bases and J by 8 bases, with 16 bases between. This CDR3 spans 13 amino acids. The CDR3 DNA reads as TGTGCCAGCAGGGGGGCGGGGGCGGAAGGCTACACCTTC. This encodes CASRGAGAEGYTF.

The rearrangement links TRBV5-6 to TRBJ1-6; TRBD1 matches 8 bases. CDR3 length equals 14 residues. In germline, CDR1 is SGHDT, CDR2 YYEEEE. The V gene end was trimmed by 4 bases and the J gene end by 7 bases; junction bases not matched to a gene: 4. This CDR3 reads CASSVDRVNSPLHF. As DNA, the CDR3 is TGTGCCAGCAGCGTGGACAGGGTGAATTCACCCCTCCACTTT.

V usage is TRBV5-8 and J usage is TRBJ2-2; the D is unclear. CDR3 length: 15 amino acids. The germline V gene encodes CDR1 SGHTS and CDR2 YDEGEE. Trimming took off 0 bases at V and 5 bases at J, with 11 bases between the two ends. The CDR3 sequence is CASSLGGIGTGELFF. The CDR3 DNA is TGTGCCAGCAGCTTGGGAGGAATAGGAACCGGGGAGCTGTTTTTT.

The CDR3 is CASSQDLVFTQYF. For the CDR3, the DNA is TGTGCCAGCAGCCAAGATCTCGTGTTTACGCAGTATTTT. The chain couples TRBV3-1 (or the pseudogene TRBV3-2) to TRBJ2-3; D not certain. The length of the CDR3 is 13 residues. V was shortened by 0 bases and J by 8 bases, with 9 bases between the two germline ends. In germline, CDR1 is LGHDT, CDR2 YNNKEL (reference sequence).

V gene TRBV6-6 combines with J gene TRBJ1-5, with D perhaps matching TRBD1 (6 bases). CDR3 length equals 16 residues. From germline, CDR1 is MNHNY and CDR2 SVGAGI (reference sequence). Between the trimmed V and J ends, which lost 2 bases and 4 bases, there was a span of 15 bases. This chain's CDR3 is CASSYDPRDKNQPQHF. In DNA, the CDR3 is TGTGCCAGCAGTTACGACCCCCGGGACAAAAATCAGCCCCAGCATTTT.

CDR3 in DNA: TGTGCCACCAGCAGGGGGACAGGGGGCAACCCCACTAACGAGCAGTACTTC. It translates to CATSRGTGGNPTNEQYF. J is TRBJ2-7 and V is TRBV15; 12 bases are shared with TRBD1. Germline V gives CDR1 LNHNV, CDR2 YYDKDF (reference sequence). J was trimmed by 5 bases and V by 3 bases; bases with no gene match: 11. The CDR3 loop spans 17 amino acids. Combining the CDR3 with reference TRBV15 and TRBJ2-7 gives the whole variable domain DAMVIQNPRYQVTQFGKPVTLSCSQTLNHNVMYWYQQKSSQAPKLLFHYYDKDFNNEADTPDNFQSRRPNTSFCFLDIRSPGLGDTAMYLCATSRGTGGNPTNEQYFGPGTRLTVT.

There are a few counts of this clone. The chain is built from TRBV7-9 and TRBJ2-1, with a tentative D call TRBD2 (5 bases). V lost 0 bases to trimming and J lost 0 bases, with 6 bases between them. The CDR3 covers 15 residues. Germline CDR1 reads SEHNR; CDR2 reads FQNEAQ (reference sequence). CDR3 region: CASSLAGSSYNEQFF. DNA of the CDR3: TGTGCCAGCAGCTTAGCTGGGAGCTCCTACAATGAGCAGTTCTTC.

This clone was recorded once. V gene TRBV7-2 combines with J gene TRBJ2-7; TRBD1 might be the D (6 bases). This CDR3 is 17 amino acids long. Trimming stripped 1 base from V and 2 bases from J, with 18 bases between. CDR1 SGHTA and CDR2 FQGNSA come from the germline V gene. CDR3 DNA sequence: TGTGCCAGCAGCTTAGAGGCGATTGGGGGCGCCACCTACGAGCAGTACTTC. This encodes CASSLEAIGGATYEQYF.

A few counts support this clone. In nucleotides, the CDR3 is TGCAGCGTTGAAGGGAACAGGGGAACTGAAGCTTTCTTT. Its translation is CSVEGNRGTEAFF. V and J are TRBV29-1 and TRBJ1-1, with 7 nucleotides matching TRBD1. Germline CDR1 and CDR2: SQVTM and ANQGSEA. The CDR3 has 13 residues. J was trimmed by 5 bases and V by 1 base; bases with no gene match: 4. Full variable domain (rest looked up from reference TRBV29-1 and TRBJ1-1): SAVISQKPSRDICQRGTSLTIQCQVDSQVTMMFWYRQQPGQSLTLIATANQGSEATYESGFVIDKFPISRPNLTFSTLTVSNMSPEDSSIYLCSVEGNRGTEAFFGQGTRLTVV.

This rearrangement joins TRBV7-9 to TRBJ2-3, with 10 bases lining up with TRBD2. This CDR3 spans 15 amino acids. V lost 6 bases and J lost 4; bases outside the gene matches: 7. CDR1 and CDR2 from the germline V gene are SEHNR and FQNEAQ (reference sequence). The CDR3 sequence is CASRDSGGASDTQYF. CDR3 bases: TGTGCCAGCAGGGACAGCGGGGGGGCGTCAGATACGCAGTATTTT. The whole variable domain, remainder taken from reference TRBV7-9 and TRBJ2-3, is DTGVSQNPRHKITKRGQNVTFRCDPISEHNRLYWYRQTLGQGPEFLTYFQNEAQLEKSRLLSDRFSAERPKGSFSTLEIQRTEQGDSAMYLCASRDSGGASDTQYFGPGTRLTVL.

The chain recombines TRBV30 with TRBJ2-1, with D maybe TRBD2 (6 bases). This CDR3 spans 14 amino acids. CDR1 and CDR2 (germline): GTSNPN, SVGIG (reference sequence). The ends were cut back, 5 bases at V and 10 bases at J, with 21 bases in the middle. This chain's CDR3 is CAWDLTETSGEQFF. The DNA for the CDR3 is TGTGCCTGGGATCTTACAGAGACAAGCGGGGAGCAGTTCTTC.

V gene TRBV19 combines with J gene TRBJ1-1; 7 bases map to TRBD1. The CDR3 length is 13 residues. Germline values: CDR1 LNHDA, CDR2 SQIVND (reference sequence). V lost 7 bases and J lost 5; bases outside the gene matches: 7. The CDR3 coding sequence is TGTGCCAGTAAGCTCAGACAGGGAACTGAAGCTTTCTTT. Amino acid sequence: CASKLRQGTEAFF.

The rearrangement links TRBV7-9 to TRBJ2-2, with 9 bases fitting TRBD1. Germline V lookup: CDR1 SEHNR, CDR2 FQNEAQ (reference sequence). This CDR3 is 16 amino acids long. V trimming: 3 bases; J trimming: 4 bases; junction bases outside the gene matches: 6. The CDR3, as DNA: TGTGCCAGCAGCTTCGGGACAGGGAGTCCCACCGGGGAGCTGTTTTTT. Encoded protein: CASSFGTGSPTGELFF. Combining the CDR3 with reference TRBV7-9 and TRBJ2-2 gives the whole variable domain DTGVSQNPRHKITKRGQNVTFRCDPISEHNRLYWYRQTLGQGPEFLTYFQNEAQLEKSRLLSDRFSAERPKGSFSTLEIQRTEQGDSAMYLCASSFGTGSPTGELFFGEGSRLTVL.

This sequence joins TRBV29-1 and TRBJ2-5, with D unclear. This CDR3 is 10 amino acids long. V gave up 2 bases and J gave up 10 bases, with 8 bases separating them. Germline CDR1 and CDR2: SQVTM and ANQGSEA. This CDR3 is CSVEHRDQYF. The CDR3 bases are TGCAGCGTTGAACACCGAGACCAGTACTTC.

The DNA of the CDR3 is TGTGCCGGTTCCGGGACTCACTACGAGCAGTACTTC. It specifies CAGSGTHYEQYF. This sequence joins TRBV30 and TRBJ2-7; TRBD2 might be the D (6 bases). Trimming shortened V by 8 bases and J by 3 bases, and 14 bases separated the two germline ends. The length of the CDR3 is 12 residues. Germline CDR1 GTSNPN, CDR2 SVGIG (reference sequence). Drawing the rest from reference TRBV30 and TRBJ2-7, the complete variable domain is SQTIHQWPATLVQPVGSPLSLECTVEGTSNPNLYWYRQAAGRGLQLLFYSVGIGQISSEVPQNLSASRPQDRQFILSSKKLLLSDSGFYLCAGSGTHYEQYFGPGTRLTVT.

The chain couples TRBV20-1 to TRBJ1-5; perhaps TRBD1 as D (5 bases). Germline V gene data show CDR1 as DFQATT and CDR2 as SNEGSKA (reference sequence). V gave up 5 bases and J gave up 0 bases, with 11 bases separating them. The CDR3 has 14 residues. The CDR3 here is CSARGAPSNQPQHF. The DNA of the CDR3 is TGCAGTGCTCGTGGGGCCCCTAGCAATCAGCCCCAGCATTTT.

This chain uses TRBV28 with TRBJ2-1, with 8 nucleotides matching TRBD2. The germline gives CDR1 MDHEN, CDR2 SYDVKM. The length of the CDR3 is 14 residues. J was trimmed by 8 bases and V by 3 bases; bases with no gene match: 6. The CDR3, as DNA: TGTGCCAGCAGTTTGAGCGGGAGTGGCGATGAGCAGTTCTTC. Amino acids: CASSLSGSGDEQFF.

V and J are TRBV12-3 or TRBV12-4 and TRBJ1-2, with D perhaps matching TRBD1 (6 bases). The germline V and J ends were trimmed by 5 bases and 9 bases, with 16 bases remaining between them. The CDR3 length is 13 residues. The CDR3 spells CASSVDRLRSYTF. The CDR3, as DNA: TGTGCCAGCAGTGTCGACAGGCTAAGGAGCTACACCTTC.

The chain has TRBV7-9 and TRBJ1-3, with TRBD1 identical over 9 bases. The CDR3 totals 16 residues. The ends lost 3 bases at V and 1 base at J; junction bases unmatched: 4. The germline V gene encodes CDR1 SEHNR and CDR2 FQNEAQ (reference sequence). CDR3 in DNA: TGTGCCAGCAGCTTTTCGGGACAGGGTTCTGGAAACACCATATATTTT. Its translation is CASSFSGQGSGNTIYF.

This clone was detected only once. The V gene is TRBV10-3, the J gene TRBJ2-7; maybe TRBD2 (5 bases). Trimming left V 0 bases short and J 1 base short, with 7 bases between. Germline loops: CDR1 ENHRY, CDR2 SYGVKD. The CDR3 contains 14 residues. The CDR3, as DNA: TGTGCCATCAGTGAGTCGGGCGGGTCCTACGAGCAGTACTTC. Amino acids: CAISESGGSYEQYF.

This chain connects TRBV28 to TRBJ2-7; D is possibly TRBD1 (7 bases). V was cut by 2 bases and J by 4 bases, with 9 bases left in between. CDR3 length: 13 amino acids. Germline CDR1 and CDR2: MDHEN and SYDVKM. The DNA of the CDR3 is TGTGCCAGCAGTTTACAGGGGGGATACGAGCAGTACTTC. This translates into CASSLQGGYEQYF.

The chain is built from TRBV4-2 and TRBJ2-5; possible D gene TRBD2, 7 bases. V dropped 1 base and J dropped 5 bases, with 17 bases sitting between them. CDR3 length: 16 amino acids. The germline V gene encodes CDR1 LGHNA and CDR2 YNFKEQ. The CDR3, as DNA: TGTGCCAGCAGCCAAGGGCAAGCGGGAAGGGGGGAGACCCAGTACTTC. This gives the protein CASSQGQAGRGETQYF.

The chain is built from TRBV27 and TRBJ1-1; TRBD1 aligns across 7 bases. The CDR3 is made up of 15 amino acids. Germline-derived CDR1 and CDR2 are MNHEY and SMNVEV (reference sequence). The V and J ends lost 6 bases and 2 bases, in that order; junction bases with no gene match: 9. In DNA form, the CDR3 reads TGTGCCAGCAGCCCACCGGGACAGCCAAACACTGAAGCTTTCTTT. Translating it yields CASSPPGQPNTEAFF.

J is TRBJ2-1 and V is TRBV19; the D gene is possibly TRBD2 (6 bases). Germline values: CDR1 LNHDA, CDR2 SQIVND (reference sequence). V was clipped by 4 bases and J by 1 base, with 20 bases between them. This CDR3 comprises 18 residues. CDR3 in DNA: TGTGCCAGTAGTAGGGGGGACCTCCAGGCAGCGTCCTACAATGAGCAGTTCTTC. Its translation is CASSRGDLQAASYNEQFF.